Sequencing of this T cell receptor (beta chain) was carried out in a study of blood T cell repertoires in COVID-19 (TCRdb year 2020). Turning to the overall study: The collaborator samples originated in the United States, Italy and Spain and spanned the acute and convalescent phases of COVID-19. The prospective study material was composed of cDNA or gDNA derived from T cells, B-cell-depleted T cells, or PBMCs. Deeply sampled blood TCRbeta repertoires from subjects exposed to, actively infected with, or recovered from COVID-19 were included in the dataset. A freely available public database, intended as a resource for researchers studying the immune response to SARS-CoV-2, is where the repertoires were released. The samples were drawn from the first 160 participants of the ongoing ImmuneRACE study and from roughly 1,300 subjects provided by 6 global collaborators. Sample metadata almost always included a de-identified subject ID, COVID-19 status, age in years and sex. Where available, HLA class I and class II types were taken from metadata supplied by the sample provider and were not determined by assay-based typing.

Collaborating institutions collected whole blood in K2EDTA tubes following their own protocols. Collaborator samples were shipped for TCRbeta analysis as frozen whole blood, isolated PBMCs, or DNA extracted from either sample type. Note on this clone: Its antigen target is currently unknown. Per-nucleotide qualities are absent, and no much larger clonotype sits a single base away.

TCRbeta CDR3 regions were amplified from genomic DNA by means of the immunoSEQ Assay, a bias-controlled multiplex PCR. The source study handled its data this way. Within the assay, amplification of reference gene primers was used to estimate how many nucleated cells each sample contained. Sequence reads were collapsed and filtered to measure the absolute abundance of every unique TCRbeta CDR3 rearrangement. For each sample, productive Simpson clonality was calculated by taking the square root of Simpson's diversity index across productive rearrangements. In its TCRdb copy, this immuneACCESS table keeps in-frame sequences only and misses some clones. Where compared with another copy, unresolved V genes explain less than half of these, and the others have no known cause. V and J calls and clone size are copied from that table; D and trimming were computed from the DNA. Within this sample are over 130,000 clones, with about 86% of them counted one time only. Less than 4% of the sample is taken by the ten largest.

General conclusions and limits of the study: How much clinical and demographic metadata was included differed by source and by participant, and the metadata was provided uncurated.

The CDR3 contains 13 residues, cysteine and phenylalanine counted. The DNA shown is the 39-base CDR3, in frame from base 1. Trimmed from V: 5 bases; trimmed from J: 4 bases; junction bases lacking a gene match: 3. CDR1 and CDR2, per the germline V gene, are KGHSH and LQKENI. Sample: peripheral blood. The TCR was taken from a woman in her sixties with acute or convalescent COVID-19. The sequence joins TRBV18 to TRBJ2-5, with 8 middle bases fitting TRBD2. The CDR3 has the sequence CASSATSGETQYF. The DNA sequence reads TGTGCCAGCTCAGCCACTAGCGGAGAGACCCAGTACTTC.